These 10 T cell receptor beta chains share one sample of origin, sequenced in a study of T cell clones after liver transplantation. Only in-frame clones appear in the TCRdb table, and some are missing; sequencing was by immunoSEQ multiplex PCR. Of 6,200 or so clones in the sample, 60% to 80% were seen once. The sample consisted of CD8+ T cells from blood, taken approximately 45 months after liver transplant. These TCRs come from a human patient who received a liver transplant. Some T cells may be transferred from the graft donor.

The J gene is TRBJ2-5, the V gene TRBV11-2; 7 bases are shared with TRBD1. J was trimmed by 4 bases and V by 5 bases; bases with no gene match: 13. The CDR3 spans 16 residues. Germline-derived CDR1 and CDR2 are SGHAT and FQNNGV. The DNA for the CDR3 is TGTGCCAGCAGCCTAGGTCGGCAGGGGGATAGAGAGACCCAGTACTTC. Translating it yields CASSLGRQGDRETQYF.

V usage is TRBV7-9 and J usage is TRBJ2-1; a possible D gene is TRBD2 (5 bases). V was pared by 1 base and J by 3 bases, with 16 bases between. This CDR3 is built from 17 residues. Germline V lookup: CDR1 SEHNR, CDR2 FQNEAQ (reference sequence). In DNA, the CDR3 is TGTGCCAGCAGCTTAGACGGACCCCGGGGATACTACAATGAGCAGTTCTTC. Its translation is CASSLDGPRGYYNEQFF.

This clone was observed a few times. The chain links TRBV27 to TRBJ2-5, with 13 bases matching TRBD2. Germline V gives CDR1 MNHEY, CDR2 SMNVEV (reference sequence). Losses at the gene ends were 2 bases for V and 3 bases for J; bases not matched to a gene: 6. This CDR3 spans 17 amino acids. The CDR3 sequence: CASSLRTSGREKETQYF. The CDR3 DNA reads as TGTGCCAGCAGTTTAAGGACTAGCGGGAGAGAGAAAGAGACCCAGTACTTC.

V is TRBV28 and J is TRBJ2-6, with 10 bases fitting TRBD2. The V segment lost 10 bases and the J segment 3 bases; nucleotides outside the gene matches: 12. This CDR3 comprises 17 residues. CDR1 is MDHEN, CDR2 SYDVKM, per germline. CDR3 region: CATLIPGLAYGANVLTF. Written as DNA, the CDR3 is TGTGCCACCCTAATCCCGGGACTAGCGTATGGGGCCAACGTCCTGACTTTC.

The CDR3 region is CASSPTKAGNQPQHF. The CDR3 DNA reads TGTGCCAGCAGCCCTACCAAAGCTGGGAATCAGCCCCAGCATTTT. The V call is TRBV5-4, the J call TRBJ1-5; D is unclear. Germline CDR1 SGHNT, CDR2 YYREEE (reference sequence). This CDR3 region has 15 residues. Trimming removed 4 bases from V and 4 bases from J, with 15 bases in between.

CDR3 amino acids: CATGSRPWAEQYF. The CDR3 DNA follows: TGTGCCACCGGCTCACGCCCCTGGGCCGAGCAGTACTTC. J is TRBJ2-7 and V is TRBV27; no reliable D call. From germline, CDR1 is MNHEY and CDR2 SMNVEV (reference sequence). CDR3 length equals 13 residues. V lost 10 bases to trimming and J lost 6 bases, with 19 bases between them.

This rearrangement joins TRBV28 to TRBJ2-7; weak D call: TRBD1 (6 bases). This CDR3 has 15 amino acids. Trimming left V 6 bases short and J 4 bases short, with 19 bases between. CDR1 is MDHEN, CDR2 SYDVKM, per germline. The CDR3 reads CASRPSTGHYYEQYF. Written as DNA, the CDR3 is TGTGCCAGCAGACCTTCGACGGGACACTATTACGAGCAGTACTTC. The variable domain in full, with the rest retrieved from reference TRBV28 and TRBJ2-7, is DVKVTQSSRYLVKRTGEKVFLECVQDMDHENMFWYRQDPGLGLRLIYFSYDVKMKEKGDIPEGYSVSREKKERFSLILESASTNQTSMYLCASRPSTGHYYEQYFGPGTRLTVT.

CDR3 region: CASSRTESGANVLTF. The CDR3 region has the DNA TGTGCCAGCAGCCGAACAGAGTCTGGGGCCAACGTCCTGACTTTC. The chain joins TRBV7-9 to TRBJ2-6; D is undetermined. CDR1 and CDR2 from the germline V gene are SEHNR and FQNEAQ (reference sequence). The CDR3 length is 15 residues. V was shortened by 5 bases and J by 1 base, with 9 bases between the two germline ends.

The sample holds one count of this clone. The chain combines TRBV28 with TRBJ1-4; D uncertain. V lost 0 bases and J lost 8, with 13 bases in between. The CDR3 sequence is 15 residues long. Germline V lookup: CDR1 MDHEN, CDR2 SYDVKM. CDR3 region: CASSLWRADEEKLFF. The CDR3 region has the DNA TGTGCCAGCAGTTTATGGAGGGCCGACGAGGAAAAACTGTTTTTT.

The chain recombines TRBV29-1 with TRBJ2-1; D might be TRBD2 (5 bases). Trimming took 5 bases from V and 0 from J, leaving 14 bases between them. Germline V gene data show CDR1 as SQVTM and CDR2 as ANQGSEA. The length of the CDR3 is 15 residues. CDR3 amino acids: CSVYGLGSSYNEQFF. Here the CDR3 DNA reads TGCAGCGTTTACGGACTGGGTAGCTCCTACAATGAGCAGTTCTTC.